Listed here are 30 T cell receptor beta chains from one sample, sequenced in a study of T cell responses to AZD1222 COVID-19 vaccine. TCRdb's table, derived via immunoSEQ multiplex PCR, lists solely in-frame clones and lacks some. The profile shows 95,000 to 150,000 clones, roughly nine tenths of them singletons. The sequenced sample was peripheral blood, obtained on day 0 of AZD1222 vaccination. These receptors originate from an adult in good health.

The chain joins TRBV27 to TRBJ2-7, with TRBD1 matching over 8 bases. V lost 6 bases, J lost 2 bases, and 6 bases stayed unmatched. This CDR3 comprises 14 residues. From germline, CDR1 is MNHEY and CDR2 SMNVEV (reference sequence). DNA of the CDR3: TGTGCCAGCAGCCGGGCGACAGGGGCCTACGAGCAGTACTTC. Translating it yields CASSRATGAYEQYF.

The rearrangement uses TRBV27 and TRBJ2-7, with D perhaps matching TRBD2 (6 bases). This CDR3 has 16 residues. In germline, CDR1 is MNHEY, CDR2 SMNVEV (reference sequence). V dropped 0 bases and J dropped 3 bases, with 15 bases sitting between them. Here the CDR3 reads CASSLSRDPSVYEQYF. The CDR3 coding sequence is TGTGCCAGCAGTTTATCCCGGGACCCTAGCGTCTACGAGCAGTACTTC.

The J gene is TRBJ1-5, the V gene TRBV30; D possibly corresponds to TRBD1 (5 bases). The CDR3 consists of 14 residues. Between the trimmed V and J ends, which lost 1 base and 7 bases, there was a span of 14 bases. The V gene's germline CDR1 is GTSNPN and CDR2 SVGIG (reference sequence). The CDR3 spells CAWSGGSPQQPQHF. CDR3 DNA sequence: TGTGCCTGGAGTGGGGGGTCCCCTCAGCAGCCCCAGCATTTT.

The rearrangement joins TRBV4-3 to TRBJ2-7; tentative D call: TRBD2 (5 bases). The CDR3 spans 13 residues. Germline CDR1 reads LGHNA; CDR2 reads YSLEER. Trimming removed 0 bases at V and 6 bases at J, with 9 bases between. The CDR3 loop reads CASSQDEGSEQYF. The CDR3 DNA follows: TGCGCCAGCAGCCAAGATGAGGGCAGCGAGCAGTACTTC.

CDR3 sequence (DNA): TGCGCCAGCAGCCCCCGCCTTGGGACTAGCCTATTAAATGAGCAGTTCTTC. This encodes CASSPRLGTSLLNEQFF. The chain carries TRBV4-3 and TRBJ2-1; TRBD2 aligns across 9 bases. The germline gives CDR1 LGHNA, CDR2 YSLEER. V was pared by 4 bases and J by 7 bases, with 14 bases of the junction left unmatched. The CDR3 loop spans 17 amino acids.

The chain couples TRBV6-5 to TRBJ1-4, with D tentatively TRBD1 (5 bases). The CDR3 is 13 amino acids. The germline CDR1 and CDR2 sequences are MNHEY and SVGAGI. V was shortened by 2 bases and J by 8 bases, with 9 bases between the two germline ends. The CDR3: CASSYGGDEKLFF. The CDR3 nucleotides are TGTGCCAGCAGTTACGGGGGAGACGAAAAACTGTTTTTT.

This clone was counted between two and nine times. V usage is TRBV7-9 and J usage is TRBJ2-7, with TRBD2 matching over 12 bases. The CDR3 totals 16 residues. Germline V gene sequence: CDR1 SEHNR, CDR2 FQNEAQ (reference sequence). Trimming removed 5 bases from V and 2 bases from J; junction bases left unmatched: 7. The DNA of the CDR3 is TGTGCCAGCAGCCTGGAGACTAGCGGGAGAACCTACGAGCAGTACTTC. Its protein product is CASSLETSGRTYEQYF.

The rearrangement joins TRBV28 to TRBJ2-3, with D possibly being TRBD2 (6 bases). The CDR3 is made up of 14 amino acids. Trimming left V 7 bases short and J 3 bases short, with 14 bases between. The germline gives CDR1 MDHEN, CDR2 SYDVKM. CDR3 residues: CASTLAGRTDTQYF. The CDR3, as DNA: TGTGCCAGCACCCTGGCAGGGAGGACAGATACGCAGTATTTT.

V gene TRBV9 combines with J gene TRBJ1-1; possibly TRBD1 for D (6 bases). Germline-derived CDR1 and CDR2 are SGDLS and YYNGEE. Trimming removed 2 bases from V and 2 bases from J, with 7 bases in between. This CDR3 is built from 13 residues. The CDR3 protein is CASSVRGNTEAFF. DNA of the CDR3: TGTGCCAGCAGCGTCAGGGGAAACACTGAAGCTTTCTTT.

This clone has a handful of counts. The CDR3 reads CSAGRRTEAFF. The DNA for the CDR3 is TGCAGTGCCGGTAGGAGGACTGAAGCTTTCTTT. V gene TRBV20-1 combines with J gene TRBJ1-1; D ambiguous. Between the trimmed V and J ends, which lost 6 bases and 5 bases, there was a span of 10 bases. The CDR3 spans 11 residues. Germline values: CDR1 DFQATT, CDR2 SNEGSKA (reference sequence).

CDR3 region: CAWSSLAGAGNIQYF. CDR3 in DNA: TGTGCCTGGAGTTCACTAGCGGGAGCTGGAAACATTCAGTACTTC. The rearrangement uses TRBV30 and TRBJ2-4; 11 bases agree with TRBD2. Germline V gene sequence: CDR1 GTSNPN, CDR2 SVGIG (reference sequence). This CDR3 comprises 15 residues. Trimming cost V 2 bases and J 6 bases; bases outside gene matches: 6.

This chain uses TRBV5-1 with TRBJ2-7; D is unclear. CDR1 and CDR2 (germline): SGHRS, YFSETQ. Trimming pared 0 bases from V and 3 bases from J, leaving 4 bases between. There are 12 residues in the CDR3. In DNA, the CDR3 is TGCGCCAGCAGCTTGGGTTACTACGAGCAGTACTTC. Translation: CASSLGYYEQYF.

The chain joins TRBV2 to TRBJ1-5; D not resolved. CDR3 length: 14 amino acids. Germline loops: CDR1 SNHLY, CDR2 FYNNEI. Trimming stripped 0 bases from V and 3 bases from J, with 6 bases between. This CDR3 is CASSEAYLNQPQHF. In DNA, the CDR3 is TGTGCCAGCAGTGAAGCGTACCTCAATCAGCCCCAGCATTTT.

The CDR3 DNA reads as TGTGCCAGCAGCGTAGGGGTAGAACGGGAGCTGTTTTTT. It is translated as CASSVGVERELFF. The V and J genes are TRBV9 and TRBJ2-2; no firm D call. Germline loops: CDR1 SGDLS, CDR2 YYNGEE. V lost 0 bases and J 9 bases, leaving 9 bases between the germline ends. CDR3 length equals 13 residues.

The rearrangement uses TRBV11-3 and TRBJ2-3; a possible D gene is TRBD1 (5 bases). The CDR3 is made up of 13 amino acids. Trimming removed 5 bases from V and 6 bases from J, with 12 bases in between. Per germline, CDR1 SGHNT and CDR2 YENEEA. The CDR3 DNA is TGTGCCAGCAGCCGCTCCAGGGCGGATACGCAGTATTTT. Translating gives CASSRSRADTQYF.

The J gene is TRBJ1-5, the V gene TRBV6-5, with no clear D. The germline gives CDR1 MNHEY, CDR2 SVGAGI. This CDR3 contains 11 residues. The DNA for the CDR3 is TGTCTAGGACGGTACAATCAGCCCCAGCATTTT. The encoded protein is CLGRYNQPQHF.

This rearrangement joins TRBV2 to TRBJ2-7; D remains unclear. V gave up 6 bases and J gave up 6 bases, with 12 bases separating them. There are 12 residues in the CDR3. The germline CDR1 and CDR2 sequences are SNHLY and FYNNEI. The CDR3 sequence: CASRAVVAEQYF. CDR3 DNA: TGTGCCAGCAGGGCAGTCGTAGCCGAGCAGTACTTC. The full variable domain, completed using reference TRBV2 and TRBJ2-7, is EPEVTQTPSHQVTQMGQEVILRCVPISNHLYFYWYRQILGQKVEFLVSFYNNEISEKSEIFDDQFSVERPDGSNFTLKIRSTKLEDSAMYFCASRAVVAEQYFGPGTRLTVT.

Turning to this clone: Other nucleotide sequences in the sample specify the same CDR3. This chain joins TRBV18 and TRBJ1-2; D perhaps matches TRBD1 (5 bases). CDR1 and CDR2 (germline): KGHSH, LQKENI. CDR3 size: 14 residues. The V end was cut by 2 bases, the J end by 1 base, with 8 bases between. The CDR3 DNA follows: TGTGCCAGCTCACCAGCTGACAGTAACTATGGCTACACCTTC. Translation gives CASSPADSNYGYTF.

This rearrangement joins TRBV2 to TRBJ1-5; D is ambiguous. Germline CDR1 SNHLY, CDR2 FYNNEI. This CDR3 spans 13 amino acids. V dropped 6 bases and J dropped 8 bases, with 14 bases sitting between them. CDR3 DNA sequence: TGTGCCAGCAGGGGCGACACTGAAAAGCCCCAGCATTTT. This translates into CASRGDTEKPQHF.

This rearrangement joins TRBV19 to TRBJ2-5; a weak D match, TRBD2 (6 bases). The CDR3 has 14 amino acids. Germline CDR1 reads LNHDA; CDR2 reads SQIVND (reference sequence). V was clipped by 3 bases and J by 5 bases, with 13 bases between them. CDR3 protein: CASSIARGSETQYF. The CDR3 DNA is TGTGCCAGTAGTATTGCTCGGGGGAGTGAGACCCAGTACTTC. The complete variable domain, with remaining parts taken from reference TRBV19 and TRBJ2-5, reads DGGITQSPKYLFRKEGQNVTLSCEQNLNHDAMYWYRQDPGQGLRLIYYSQIVNDFQKGDIAEGYSVSREKKESFPLTVTSAQKNPTAFYLCASSIARGSETQYFGPGTRLLVL.

V is TRBV3-1 (or the pseudogene TRBV3-2) and J is TRBJ1-1; no definite D call. Germline CDR1 and CDR2: LGHDT and YNNKEL (reference sequence). The CDR3 consists of 14 residues. The germline V and J ends were trimmed by 1 base and 6 bases, with 12 bases remaining between them. CDR3 residues: CASSQGGPGAEAFF. The CDR3 DNA is TGTGCCAGCAGCCAAGGGGGTCCAGGCGCTGAAGCTTTCTTT.

With regard to this clone: The sample contains more than one DNA sequence encoding this CDR3. The CDR3 spells CASSFSSGAYEQYF. CDR3 nucleotides: TGTGCCAGCAGTTTCTCTAGCGGGGCCTACGAGCAGTACTTC. This chain joins TRBV28 and TRBJ2-7, with 9 bases matching TRBD2. Trimming at V came to 3 bases and at J to 2 bases, leaving 2 bases not matched to a gene. The V gene's germline CDR1 is MDHEN and CDR2 SYDVKM. This CDR3 is 14 amino acids long.

The chain employs TRBV5-1 and TRBJ2-2; D may be TRBD1 (5 bases). Germline values: CDR1 SGHRS, CDR2 YFSETQ. Trimming stripped 4 bases from V and 0 bases from J, with 10 bases between. The CDR3 sequence is 15 residues long. CDR3 sequence: CASSPRVANTGELFF. The CDR3 DNA is TGCGCCAGCAGCCCCAGGGTGGCGAACACCGGGGAGCTGTTTTTT.

CDR3 sequence reads: CATSRGGTANFYEQYF. In nucleotides, the CDR3 is TGTGCCACCAGCAGGGGAGGGACAGCCAATTTCTACGAGCAGTACTTC. The chain joins TRBV15 to TRBJ2-7; perhaps D is TRBD1 or TRBD2 (7 bases each). This CDR3 contains 16 residues. Germline V lookup: CDR1 LNHNV, CDR2 YYDKDF (reference sequence). V was cut by 3 bases and J by 3 bases, with 18 bases left in between.

This clone came up once. The CDR3 DNA reads TGTGCCAGCATTGGAATGGGGCACGGGGAGCTGTTTTTT. It translates to CASIGMGHGELFF. V and J are TRBV6-5 and TRBJ2-2, with D possibly being TRBD1 (5 bases). Germline CDR1 MNHEY, CDR2 SVGAGI. The V and J ends lost 7 bases and 7 bases respectively, with 13 bases between them. This CDR3 spans 13 amino acids.

The V and J genes are TRBV15 and TRBJ2-1; D ambiguous. The CDR3 has 17 amino acids. The V and J ends lost 1 base and 0 bases respectively, with 13 bases between them. CDR1 is LNHNV, CDR2 YYDKDF, per germline (reference sequence). The CDR3 DNA follows: TGTGCCACCAGCAGAGGCGGACGCGTGGGCTCCTACAATGAGCAGTTCTTC. Amino acids: CATSRGGRVGSYNEQFF.

The chain recombines TRBV7-3 with TRBJ2-3; 12 bases fit TRBD2. The ends lost 1 base at V and 1 base at J; junction bases unmatched: 3. Germline CDR1 reads SGHTA; CDR2 reads FQGTGA. This CDR3 is 17 amino acids long. The CDR3 coding sequence is TGTGCCAGCAGCTTAAGCCCTAGCGGGAGGGGCACAGATACGCAGTATTTT. It codes for CASSLSPSGRGTDTQYF.

The CDR3 is CASSFRGLSNQPQHF. Written as DNA, the CDR3 is TGTGCCAGCAGCTTCAGGGGGCTGAGCAATCAGCCCCAGCATTTT. The chain links TRBV7-2 to TRBJ1-5; TRBD1 matches 8 bases. V lost 3 bases, J lost 1 base, and 2 bases stayed unmatched. The germline CDR1 and CDR2 sequences are SGHTA and FQGNSA. The CDR3 spans 15 residues.

This sequence joins TRBV6-2 or TRBV6-3 and TRBJ2-1; D call uncertain. There are 14 residues in the CDR3. Trimming took off 4 bases at V and 1 base at J, with 8 bases between the two ends. Germline loops: CDR1 MNHEY, CDR2 SVGEGT. The CDR3 DNA sequence: TGTGCCAGCAGTTCAACGCCATCCTACAATGAGCAGTTCTTC. This translates into CASSSTPSYNEQFF.

The V call is TRBV7-2, the J call TRBJ1-6; TRBD1 aligns across 8 bases. The CDR3 contains 15 residues. Trimming removed 4 bases from V and 7 bases from J; junction bases left unmatched: 6. From germline, CDR1 is SGHTA and CDR2 FQGNSA. For the CDR3, the DNA is TGTGCCAGCAGCTATCGACAGGGGAGGAATTCACCCCTCCACTTT. Encoded protein: CASSYRQGRNSPLHF. Complete variable domain (other parts from reference TRBV7-2 and TRBJ1-6): GAGVSQSPSNKVTEKGKDVELRCDPISGHTALYWYRQSLGQGLEFLIYFQGNSAPDKSGLPSDRFSAERTGGSVSTLTIQRTQQEDSAVYLCASSYRQGRNSPLHFGNGTRLTVT.